This TCR beta chain was recorded in a study of T cells after yellow fever vaccination. Template-switching 5'RACE yielded the TCR cDNA; a universal primer site and UMIs were added in the process. TCRdb passed the 5' RACE reads through MiXCR, listing each CDR3 protein once. The sample lists approximately 550,000 distinct CDR3 sequences, about a fifth seen once, with 13% to 15% in the top ten. Overall study findings and caveats: Weaker overall, the secondary response nonetheless peaked faster (day 5 versus 15). The CD4 and CD8 compartments had a small share of their clonotypes in common. Contamination of FACS-sorted repertoires by abundant clonotypes from the bulk population could occur.

Looked up from germline, CDR1 is SEHNR and CDR2 is FQNEAQ (reference sequence). The CDR3 runs 13 residues. V was pared by 8 bases and J by 3 bases, with 8 bases between. Details on this clonotype: Its matching antigen is unknown.

The clonotype was recovered from a young man who received the YFV17D yellow fever vaccine. The sequencing used PBMCs, collected 15 days after the yellow fever booster vaccination. The chain employs TRBV7-9 and TRBJ2-6, with D uncertain. CDR3 in DNA: TGTGCCAGCTCGGCGGTTGGGGCCAACGTCCTGACTTTC. Amino acids: CASSAVGANVLTF.